Given below is one T cell receptor (beta chain) in context. Trimming removed 2 bases at V and 6 bases at J, with 13 bases between. This CDR3 region has 14 residues. The germline V gene has CDR1 SGHRS and CDR2 YFSETQ. The data derive from a study of CD8 T cells in Susac syndrome. Sequencing of TCR beta was performed on blood CD8+ and CD4+ T cells. The patients who served as multiple sclerosis controls were treatment-naive and had stable or active relapsing-remitting disease that fulfilled the revised McDonald criteria. Random-hexamer reverse transcription was applied to roughly 0.5 to 1 ug RNA. The authors amplified TCR beta CDR3 across 54 Vbeta and 13 Jbeta using immunoSEQ multiplex PCR. Via MiXCR, TCRdb re-called the immunoSEQ multiplex PCR reads, giving one row per CDR3 protein. This table has 400,000 to 550,000 distinct CDR3 sequences, more than 70% appearing once.

The source material was CD8+ T cells from PBMCs. V and J are TRBV5-1 and TRBJ2-3; TRBD2 is a possible D gene (5 bases). The sequence was obtained from a human donor with multiple sclerosis. The CDR3 DNA is TGCGCCAGCAGCTTTGGGGAGAGGTCGGATACGCAGTATTTT. It yields the protein CASSFGERSDTQYF.